The TCR beta chain under discussion was sequenced for a study of cytomegalovirus exposure and HLA in healthy donors. Trimming removed 5 bases from V and 1 base from J; junction bases left unmatched: 11. Germline V gene data show CDR1 as LGHNA and CDR2 as YNFKEQ. This CDR3 comprises 17 residues. PCR used 60 Vbeta primers and 13 Jbeta primers. Libraries were prepared by immunoSEQ multiplex PCR; TCRdb keeps only in-frame clonotypes and omits some of them. Altogether about 140,000 clones are present, roughly 80% being singletons, with the ten largest covering under 4.5%. The TCR sequence derives from a middle-aged man in good health and CMV-seropositive. Sample: PBMCs. The V call is TRBV4-2, the J call TRBJ2-3; the match to TRBD2 covers 8 bases. The CDR3 sequence: CASSSRAGATRTDTQYF. In DNA, the CDR3 is TGTGCCAGCAGCTCTCGAGCGGGGGCAACTCGCACAGATACGCAGTATTTT.